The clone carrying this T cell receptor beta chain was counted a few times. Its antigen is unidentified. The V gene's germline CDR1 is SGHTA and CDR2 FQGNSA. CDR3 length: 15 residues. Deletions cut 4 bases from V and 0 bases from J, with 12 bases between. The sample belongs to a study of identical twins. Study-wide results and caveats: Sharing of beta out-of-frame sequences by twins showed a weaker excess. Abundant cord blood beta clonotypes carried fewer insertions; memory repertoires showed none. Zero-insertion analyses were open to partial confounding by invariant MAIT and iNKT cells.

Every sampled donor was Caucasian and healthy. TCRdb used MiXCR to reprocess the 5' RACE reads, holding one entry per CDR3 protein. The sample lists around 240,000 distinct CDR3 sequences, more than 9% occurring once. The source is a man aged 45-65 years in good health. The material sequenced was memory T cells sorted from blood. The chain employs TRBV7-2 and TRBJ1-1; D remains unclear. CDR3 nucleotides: TGTGCCAGCAGCTCCCGGACGGCCATGAACACTGAAGCTTTCTTT. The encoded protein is CASSSRTAMNTEAFF.